The TCR beta chain described here comes from a study of blood T cell repertoires in COVID-19. This CDR3 comprises 15 residues. From germline, CDR1 is GTSNPN and CDR2 SVGIG (reference sequence). V lost 0 bases to trimming and J lost 7 bases; unmatched junction nucleotides: 9. In the source study's methods: Estimation of nucleated cell counts was performed using reference gene primer amplification. Method: immunoSEQ multiplex PCR; TCRdb's copy keeps in-frame clones and lacks some. The V and J calls and the clone size are those of that table, but D and trimming were determined from the DNA. Of about 100,000 clones in the sample, over 65% were seen once.

Sequencing was carried out using peripheral blood. The genes are TRBV30 and TRBJ1-2; 9 bases line up with TRBD1. The sequence came from a woman aged 40 to 50 with acute or convalescent COVID-19. The CDR3 DNA is TGTGCCTGGAGTGTACTAGACAGGGGGATTGGTGGCTACACCTTC. Translating it yields CAWSVLDRGIGGYTF.